This entry lists 11 T cell receptor beta chains sequenced from one sample in a study of cytomegalovirus exposure and HLA in healthy donors. The PCR employed 60 Vbeta primers together with 13 Jbeta primers. Sequenced by immunoSEQ multiplex PCR; TCRdb stores in-frame clones only, minus some. The table records 100,000 to 150,000 clones, 78% of them present only once. The sequenced sample consisted of PBMCs. The source is a woman in her forties in good health and CMV-seronegative.

The CDR3 protein is CASSLASGGLQETQYF. The CDR3 DNA reads TGTGCCAGCAGCCTCGCTAGCGGGGGGCTCCAAGAGACCCAGTACTTC. This sequence joins TRBV9 and TRBJ2-5; 11 bases are a match to TRBD2. CDR1 is SGDLS and CDR2 is YYNGEE in the germline V gene. The CDR3 length is 16 residues. V shed 4 bases and J 1 base; nucleotides not matched to a gene: 6. The whole variable domain, filled in from reference TRBV9 and TRBJ2-5, reads DSGVTQTPKHLITATGQRVTLRCSPRSGDLSVYWYQQSLDQGLQFLIQYYNGEERAKGNILERFSAQQFPDLHSELNLSSLELGDSALYFCASSLASGGLQETQYFGPGTRLLVL.

The rearrangement uses TRBV5-5 and TRBJ1-6; TRBD1 aligns across 10 bases. Per the germline V gene, CDR1 is SGHKS and CDR2 is YYEKEE (reference sequence). The CDR3 contains 17 residues. Trimming at V came to 4 bases and at J to 7 bases, leaving 11 bases not matched to a gene. CDR3 loop: CASSMNPGTGANSPLHF. CDR3 sequence (DNA): TGTGCCAGCAGCATGAATCCCGGGACAGGGGCCAATTCACCCCTCCACTTT.

The J gene is TRBJ1-3, the V gene TRBV7-3; D not resolved. The CDR3 extends over 15 amino acids. From germline, CDR1 is SGHTA and CDR2 FQGTGA. The V end lost 0 bases, the J end lost 0 bases, and 6 bases lay between the germline ends. CDR3 nucleotide sequence: TGTGCCAGCAGCTTAACGGGCAGCTCTGGAAACACCATATATTTT. It is translated as CASSLTGSSGNTIYF.

The chain employs TRBV7-2 and TRBJ2-7; D is perhaps TRBD2 (5 bases). Looked up from germline, CDR1 is SGHTA and CDR2 is FQGNSA. The CDR3 spans 12 residues. With 3 bases removed from V and 6 bases from J, the gap between germline ends came to 9 bases. The DNA for the CDR3 is TGTGCCAGCAGCTTCAGACGGGGCGAGCAGTACTTC. Residues: CASSFRRGEQYF. Filled out from reference TRBV7-2 and TRBJ2-7, the complete variable domain reads GAGVSQSPSNKVTEKGKDVELRCDPISGHTALYWYRQSLGQGLEFLIYFQGNSAPDKSGLPSDRFSAERTGGSVSTLTIQRTQQEDSAVYLCASSFRRGEQYFGPGTRLTVT.

This clone occurred a few times. The chain recombines TRBV9 with TRBJ2-5; TRBD1 agrees at 8 bases. The CDR3 contains 13 residues. Trimming took 3 bases from V and 5 from J; bases not matched to a gene: 3. Germline values: CDR1 SGDLS, CDR2 YYNGEE. CDR3: CASSAGGLETQYF. In nucleotides, the CDR3 is TGTGCCAGCAGCGCAGGGGGCCTGGAGACCCAGTACTTC.

This chain uses TRBV27 with TRBJ2-7; 8 bases line up with TRBD1. The ends lost 6 bases at V and 4 bases at J; junction bases unmatched: 11. The length of the CDR3 is 15 residues. In germline, CDR1 is MNHEY, CDR2 SMNVEV (reference sequence). This CDR3 is CASSLQGGRHYEQYF. The CDR3 DNA follows: TGTGCCAGCAGCTTACAGGGGGGACGCCATTACGAGCAGTACTTC.

A remark on this clone: Different DNA sequences within this sample yield the same CDR3. This chain uses TRBV7-9 with TRBJ1-2, with TRBD1 identical over 10 bases. After removal of 5 bases from V and 8 bases from J, the junction contained 5 bases not matched to a gene. This CDR3 has 13 amino acids. From germline, CDR1 is SEHNR and CDR2 FQNEAQ (reference sequence). CDR3 nucleotides: TGTGCCAGCAGCCTAGGGACAGGGGAAGGCTACACCTTC. This sequence encodes CASSLGTGEGYTF.

The rearrangement links TRBV7-6 to TRBJ2-5; no reliable D call. Germline V gives CDR1 SGHVS, CDR2 FNYEAQ. The CDR3 has 14 amino acids. The V gene lost 1 base and the J gene lost 2 bases, with 8 bases spanning the gap. DNA of the CDR3: TGTGCCAGCAGCTTAGGGCAGTTACAAGAGACCCAGTACTTC. Its translation is CASSLGQLQETQYF.

In this sample, this clone turned up a few times. The gene calls are TRBV19 and TRBJ2-1; the D is unclear. V was shortened by 4 bases and J by 8 bases, with 9 bases between the two germline ends. CDR1 and CDR2 from the germline V gene are LNHDA and SQIVND (reference sequence). The CDR3 is made up of 12 amino acids. The CDR3 coding sequence is TGTGCCAGTAGTACTCCCCAGTATGAGCAGTTCTTC. This encodes CASSTPQYEQFF.

About this clone: One end of the junction varies from germline; a read error may be responsible. The CDR3 region is CASSLGGAKNTQYF. The CDR3 coding sequence is TGTGCCAGCAGCTTGGGTGGGGCCAAAAACACTCAGTACTTC. This rearrangement joins TRBV5-6 to TRBJ2-4; perhaps TRBD1 as D (5 bases). The CDR3 has 14 residues. Per germline, CDR1 SGHDT and CDR2 YYEEEE.

The chain has TRBV25-1 and TRBJ2-7; no definite D call. Trimming stripped 6 bases from V and 4 bases from J, with 22 bases between. The CDR3 runs 16 residues. Germline-derived CDR1 and CDR2 are MGHDK and SYGVNS. CDR3 sequence reads: CASSPSIGSSDYEQYF. The CDR3 DNA is TGTGCCAGCAGCCCCTCCATTGGGTCTAGTGATTACGAGCAGTACTTC.